These T cell receptor beta chains were read from a single sample in a study of cytomegalovirus exposure and HLA in healthy donors. TCRdb's table, derived via immunoSEQ multiplex PCR, lists solely in-frame clones and lacks some. The sample contains 90,000 to 120,000 clones, 70% to 90% of which appear only once. Sequenced sample: PBMCs. Receptors originate from a woman aged 18 to 35 in good health and CMV-seronegative. Each CDR3 is given with its conserved first and last residue. A D gene is named only where the DNA matches it firmly. Some rows mark clone size as missing; the rest say once, few, many or name a class of expanded clone.

CDR3	DNA	V	D	J	size
CASSSGQGTNTEAFF	TGCGCCAGCAGCTCCGGACAGGGTACGAACACTGAAGCTTTCTTT	TRBV5-1	TRBD1	TRBJ1-1	NA
CASSAAGTAEAFF	TGTGCCAGCAGCGCCGCCGGGACAGCTGAAGCTTTCTTT	TRBV5-6	TRBD1	TRBJ1-1	NA
CASSVVTGVGTEAFF	TGTGCCAGCAGCGTAGTAACAGGGGTCGGCACTGAAGCTTTCTTT	TRBV9	TRBD1	TRBJ1-1	NA
CASSLGLRVSSGGLGDTQYF	TGTGCCAGCAGCTTAGGCCTCCGTGTTTCTAGCGGGGGGTTGGGAGATACGCAGTATTTT	TRBV13	TRBD2	TRBJ2-3	NA
CASTPDGGRGQTQYF	TGTGCCAGCACTCCGGATGGAGGGAGGGGACAGACCCAGTACTTC	TRBV6-1	TRBD2	TRBJ2-5	once
CASSVGQNTGELFF	TGTGCCAGCAGCGTCGGACAGAACACCGGGGAGCTGTTTTTT	TRBV9	NA	TRBJ2-2	NA
CASSQGSGGASDEQYF	TGCGCCAGCAGCCAAGGGAGTGGGGGCGCGTCCGACGAGCAGTACTTC	TRBV4-1	NA	TRBJ2-7	NA
CSGGGWEGYTF	TGCAGCGGGGGAGGGTGGGAAGGCTACACCTTC	TRBV29-1	NA	TRBJ1-2	NA
CAFDSHYGYTF	TGTGCCTTTGACAGCCACTATGGCTACACCTTC	TRBV30	NA	TRBJ1-2	NA
CASKPPFGQGDAPLHF	TGTGCCAGCAAGCCTCCCTTCGGGCAGGGGGACGCACCCCTCCACTTT	TRBV28	TRBD1	TRBJ1-6	once
CASSIALTGLNTEAFF	TGTGCCAGTAGTATAGCGTTGACAGGACTGAACACTGAAGCTTTCTTT	TRBV19	NA	TRBJ1-1	NA
CASSEAKTARGNQPQHF	TGTGCCAGCAGTGAAGCGAAGACAGCTCGGGGCAATCAGCCCCAGCATTTT	TRBV6-1	NA	TRBJ1-5	once
CASSQSGADRASYEQYF	TGCGCCAGCAGTCAATCGGGGGCCGACAGGGCCTCCTACGAGCAGTACTTC	TRBV23-1	TRBD1	TRBJ2-7	NA
CASSLTPHYGYTF	TGTGCCAGCAGTTTAACACCCCACTATGGCTACACCTTC	TRBV27	NA	TRBJ1-2	NA